Each of the 7 T cell receptor beta chains below was sequenced from the same sample in a study of cytomegalovirus exposure and HLA in healthy donors. The PCR ran on 60 Vbeta and 13 Jbeta primers. Sequenced by immunoSEQ multiplex PCR; TCRdb stores in-frame clones only, minus some. The data show about 170,000 clones, with roughly 80% seen just once and 0.77% held by the top ten. Sequencing was done on a sample of PBMCs. The receptors derive from a woman under 30 in good health and CMV-seronegative.

Note on this clone: One end of the junction varies from germline; a read error may be responsible. This chain connects TRBV7-9 to TRBJ2-5; D might be TRBD2 (5 bases). CDR3 size: 15 residues. Germline V gene lookup returns CDR1 SEHNR and CDR2 FQNEAQ (reference sequence). DNA of the CDR3: TGTTCCAGCAGCCACGGACTCTCTTTCCAAGAGACCCAGTACTTC. Translation gives CSSSHGLSFQETQYF.

This clone was recorded once. The J gene is TRBJ2-1, the V gene TRBV6-5; 8 bases are a match to TRBD2. The CDR3 sequence is 15 residues long. V was clipped by 3 bases and J by 6 bases; unmatched bases: 7. From germline, CDR1 is MNHEY and CDR2 SVGAGI. The CDR3 loop is CASSYRASGSNEQFF. The CDR3 DNA sequence: TGTGCCAGCAGTTATAGGGCTAGCGGGTCCAATGAGCAGTTCTTC.

J is TRBJ1-4 and V is TRBV30, with TRBD1 identical over 7 bases. With 2 bases clipped from V and 5 bases from J, the junction kept 5 bases outside the gene matches. There are 14 residues in the CDR3. Per germline, CDR1 GTSNPN and CDR2 SVGIG (reference sequence). The CDR3 loop reads CAWSFTGVNEKLFF. DNA of the CDR3: TGTGCCTGGAGTTTCACAGGGGTAAATGAAAAACTGTTTTTT.

The V gene is TRBV6-5, the J gene TRBJ1-1; D remains ambiguous. Trimming left V 7 bases short and J 1 base short, with 10 bases between. Per germline, CDR1 MNHEY and CDR2 SVGAGI. This CDR3 has 13 residues. As DNA, the CDR3 is TGTGCCAGCAAATCCTACGGGAACACTGAAGCTTTCTTT. It yields the protein CASKSYGNTEAFF.

This chain uses TRBV6-1 with TRBJ2-5, with TRBD1 matching over 8 bases. The tail of the sequence fits TRBJ2-7 better, so the J call may be wrong. This CDR3 has 17 amino acids. Germline CDR1 reads MNHNS; CDR2 reads SASEGT. The CDR3: CASSEALPRTGIYEQYF. CDR3 DNA: TGTGCCAGCAGTGAAGCCCTTCCCCGGACAGGGATTTACGAGCAGTACTTC.

This chain uses TRBV6-5 with TRBJ2-3, with 7 bases aligning to TRBD2. CDR1 MNHEY and CDR2 SVGAGI come from the germline V gene. The CDR3 runs to 16 residues. Trimming cost V 0 bases and J 4 bases; bases outside gene matches: 7. CDR3 protein: CASSYSSGKYADTQYF. The DNA of the CDR3 is TGTGCCAGCAGTTACTCGAGCGGGAAATATGCAGATACGCAGTATTTT.

The CDR3 nucleotides are TGTGCCAGCGAAGCGGGACAGGGTTCGTCTGGGGCCAACGTCCTGACTTTC. Protein sequence: CASEAGQGSSGANVLTF. V usage is TRBV28 and J usage is TRBJ2-6, with 9 nucleotides matching TRBD1. This CDR3 spans 17 amino acids. The V segment lost 8 bases and the J segment 1 base; nucleotides outside the gene matches: 9. Germline V gene sequence: CDR1 MDHEN, CDR2 SYDVKM. Looking up the rest from reference TRBV28 and TRBJ2-6 gives the full variable domain: DVKVTQSSRYLVKRTGEKVFLECVQDMDHENMFWYRQDPGLGLRLIYFSYDVKMKEKGDIPEGYSVSREKKERFSLILESASTNQTSMYLCASEAGQGSSGANVLTFGAGSRLTVL.